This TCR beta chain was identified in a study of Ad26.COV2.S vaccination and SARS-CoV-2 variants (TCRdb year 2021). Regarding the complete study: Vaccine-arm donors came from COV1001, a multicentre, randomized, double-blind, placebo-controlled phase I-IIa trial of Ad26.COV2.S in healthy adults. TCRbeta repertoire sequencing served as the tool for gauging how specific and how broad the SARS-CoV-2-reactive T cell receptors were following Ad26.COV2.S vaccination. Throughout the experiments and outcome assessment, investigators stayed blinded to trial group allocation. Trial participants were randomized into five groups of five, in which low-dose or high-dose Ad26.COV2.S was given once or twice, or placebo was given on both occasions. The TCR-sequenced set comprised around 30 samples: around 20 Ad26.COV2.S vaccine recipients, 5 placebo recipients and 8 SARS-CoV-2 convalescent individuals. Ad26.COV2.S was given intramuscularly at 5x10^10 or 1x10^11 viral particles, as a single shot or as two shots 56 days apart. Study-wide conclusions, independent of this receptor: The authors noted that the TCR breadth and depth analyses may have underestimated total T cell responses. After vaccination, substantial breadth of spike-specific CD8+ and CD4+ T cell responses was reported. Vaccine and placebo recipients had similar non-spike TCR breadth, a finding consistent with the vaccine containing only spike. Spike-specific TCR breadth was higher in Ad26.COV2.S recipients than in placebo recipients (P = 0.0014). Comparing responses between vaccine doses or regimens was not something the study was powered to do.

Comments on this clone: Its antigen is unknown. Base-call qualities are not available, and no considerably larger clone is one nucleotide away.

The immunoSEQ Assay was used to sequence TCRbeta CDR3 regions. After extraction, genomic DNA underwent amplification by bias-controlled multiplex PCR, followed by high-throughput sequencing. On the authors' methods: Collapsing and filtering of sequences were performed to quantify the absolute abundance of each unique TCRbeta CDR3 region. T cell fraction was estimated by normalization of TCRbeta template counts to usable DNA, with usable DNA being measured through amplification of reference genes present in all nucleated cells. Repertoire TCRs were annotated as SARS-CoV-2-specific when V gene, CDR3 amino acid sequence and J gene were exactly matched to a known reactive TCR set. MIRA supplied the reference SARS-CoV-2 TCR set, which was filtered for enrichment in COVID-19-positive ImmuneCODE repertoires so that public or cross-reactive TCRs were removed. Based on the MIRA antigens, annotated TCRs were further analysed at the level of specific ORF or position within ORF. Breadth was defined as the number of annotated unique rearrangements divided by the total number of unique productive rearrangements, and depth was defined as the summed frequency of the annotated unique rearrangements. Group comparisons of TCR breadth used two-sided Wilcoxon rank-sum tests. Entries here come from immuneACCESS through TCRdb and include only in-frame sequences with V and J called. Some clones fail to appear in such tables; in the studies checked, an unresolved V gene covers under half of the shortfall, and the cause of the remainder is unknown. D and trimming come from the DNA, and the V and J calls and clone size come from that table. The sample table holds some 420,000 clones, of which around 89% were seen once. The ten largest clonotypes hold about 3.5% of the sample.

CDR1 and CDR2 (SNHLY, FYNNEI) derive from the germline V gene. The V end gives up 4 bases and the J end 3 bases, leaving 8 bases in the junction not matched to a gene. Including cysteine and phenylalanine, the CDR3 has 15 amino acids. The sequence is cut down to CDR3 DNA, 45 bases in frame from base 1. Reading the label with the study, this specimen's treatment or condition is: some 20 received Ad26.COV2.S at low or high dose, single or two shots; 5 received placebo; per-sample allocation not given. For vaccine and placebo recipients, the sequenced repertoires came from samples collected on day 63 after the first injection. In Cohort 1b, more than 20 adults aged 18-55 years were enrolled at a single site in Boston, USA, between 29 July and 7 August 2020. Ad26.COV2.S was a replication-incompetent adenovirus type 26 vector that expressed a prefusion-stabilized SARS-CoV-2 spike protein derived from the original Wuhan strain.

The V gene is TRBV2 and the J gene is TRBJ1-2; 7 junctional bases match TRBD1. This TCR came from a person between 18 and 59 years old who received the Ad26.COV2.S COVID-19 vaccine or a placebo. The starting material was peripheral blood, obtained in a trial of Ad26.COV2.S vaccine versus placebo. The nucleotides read TGTGCCAGCAGTGTTACAGGGGATTATGACTATGGCTACACCTTC. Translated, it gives CASSVTGDYDYGYTF.